The 9 T cell receptor beta chains given below trace back to one sample, sequenced in a study of blood T cell repertoires in COVID-19. Libraries were prepared by immunoSEQ multiplex PCR; TCRdb keeps only in-frame clonotypes and omits some of them. Among approximately 250,000 clones listed, just under 90% were seen once. Source material: PBMCs or T cells enriched from blood (not recorded which). Receptor source: a woman in her thirties with acute COVID-19.

This clone appeared once. The J gene is TRBJ2-3, the V gene TRBV3-1 (or the pseudogene TRBV3-2), with TRBD2 matching over 8 bases. With V trimmed by 0 bases and J by 6 bases, 11 bases remained unmatched. This CDR3 comprises 17 residues. CDR1 LGHDT and CDR2 YNNKEL come from the germline V gene (reference sequence). The CDR3 reads CASSQDGPSGRSDTQYF. DNA of the CDR3: TGTGCCAGCAGCCAAGATGGGCCTAGCGGGCGATCGGATACGCAGTATTTT.

The rearrangement joins TRBV19 to TRBJ1-5, with no clear D. Per the germline V gene, CDR1 is LNHDA and CDR2 is SQIVND (reference sequence). V was cut by 7 bases and J by 5 bases, with 18 bases left in between. The length of the CDR3 is 15 residues. CDR3: CASTNRRDAHQPQHF. In DNA form, the CDR3 reads TGTGCCAGTACTAACCGGAGAGACGCTCATCAGCCCCAGCATTTT.

The chain recombines TRBV7-8 with TRBJ2-1; 11 nucleotides agree with TRBD2. Germline CDR1 reads SGHVS; CDR2 reads FQNEAQ. With 2 bases clipped from V and 5 bases from J, the junction kept 11 bases outside the gene matches. The CDR3 extends over 18 amino acids. The CDR3 region is CASSLNPSGRPWDNEQFF. The CDR3 DNA reads TGTGCCAGCAGCTTAAATCCTAGCGGGAGGCCTTGGGACAATGAGCAGTTCTTC.

The chain employs TRBV28 and TRBJ2-7; 7 bases fit TRBD2. After removal of 6 bases from V and 2 bases from J, the junction contained 7 bases not matched to a gene. This CDR3 comprises 14 residues. Germline CDR1 MDHEN, CDR2 SYDVKM. CDR3 protein: CASSPSGGAYEQYF. For the CDR3, the DNA is TGTGCCAGCAGCCCTAGCGGAGGAGCCTACGAGCAGTACTTC.

The chain employs TRBV4-3 and TRBJ2-2, with TRBD2 as a possible D gene (6 bases). CDR1 is LGHNA, CDR2 YSLEER, per germline. V lost 0 bases and J 5 bases, leaving 19 bases between the germline ends. The length of the CDR3 is 18 residues. CDR3 sequence reads: CASSQDILLEGRTGELFF. In DNA, the CDR3 is TGCGCCAGCAGCCAAGACATCTTGCTGGAGGGTAGGACCGGGGAGCTGTTTTTT.

The chain employs TRBV5-4 and TRBJ2-1, with a weak D call TRBD2 (6 bases). V was pared by 4 bases and J by 3 bases, with 17 bases between. This CDR3 contains 16 residues. The germline gives CDR1 SGHNT, CDR2 YYREEE (reference sequence). As DNA, the CDR3 is TGTGCCAGCAGCCCGAGTCTTAGCGGAGGCTACAATGAGCAGTTCTTC. It translates to CASSPSLSGGYNEQFF.

The chain couples TRBV28 to TRBJ2-2; 10 nucleotides agree with TRBD2. Germline V CDR1 and CDR2: MDHEN, SYDVKM. The J segment lost 5 bases and the V segment lost 6 bases, leaving 3 bases of the junction unmatched. The CDR3 covers 14 residues. The CDR3 spells CASREREGTGELFF. CDR3 sequence (DNA): TGTGCCAGCAGGGAGCGGGAGGGTACCGGGGAGCTGTTTTTT.

This chain links TRBV27 with TRBJ2-7; D may be TRBD2 (5 bases). Trimming pared 5 bases from V and 2 bases from J, leaving 10 bases between. The CDR3 sequence is 13 residues long. Germline V CDR1 and CDR2: MNHEY, SMNVEV (reference sequence). The CDR3 DNA reads as TGTGCCAGCAGTACTAGATACCCCTACGAGCAGTACTTC. Translating gives CASSTRYPYEQYF.

The V gene is TRBV9, the J gene TRBJ2-5, with 8 nucleotides matching TRBD2. J was trimmed by 4 bases and V by 0 bases; bases with no gene match: 5. This CDR3 is built from 15 residues. CDR1 and CDR2 from the germline V gene are SGDLS and YYNGEE. The CDR3 sequence is CASSVGAGGGETQYF. CDR3 coding DNA: TGTGCCAGCAGCGTAGGAGCCGGGGGGGGAGAGACCCAGTACTTC.